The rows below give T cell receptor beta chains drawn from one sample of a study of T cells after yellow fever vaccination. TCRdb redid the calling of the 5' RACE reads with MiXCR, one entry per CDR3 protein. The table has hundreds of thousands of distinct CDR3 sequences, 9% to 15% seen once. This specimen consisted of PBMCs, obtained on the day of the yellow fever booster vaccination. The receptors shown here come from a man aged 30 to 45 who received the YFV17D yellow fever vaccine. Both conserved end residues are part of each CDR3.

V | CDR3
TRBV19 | CASSISGDNEQFF
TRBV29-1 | CSVKTGGSHEQYF
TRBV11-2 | CASSLGRLAGAEQFF
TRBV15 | CATSTNRGSEQYF
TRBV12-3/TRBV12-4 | CASSFSGTSGAMEQYF
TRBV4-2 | CASSQTGRENEQFF
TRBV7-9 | CASSFKREREKLFF
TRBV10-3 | CAISGSNPYEQYF
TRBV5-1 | CASSLGNYGATNEKLFF
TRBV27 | CASSPETSGRYNEQFF
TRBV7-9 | CASSHNRDRNTEAFF
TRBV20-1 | CSAAFDRVNSPLHF
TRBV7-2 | CASSLTSDQNIQYF
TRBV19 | CASRGLAGEGYNEQFF
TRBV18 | CATALGSQETQYF
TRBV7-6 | CASSLVGLAAIKETQYF
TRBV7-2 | CASSSSGPSSYEQYF
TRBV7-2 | CASSLVPDRGYEQYF
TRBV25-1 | CASSSSGRGGTGELFF
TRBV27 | CASSSSGLAGYGETQYF
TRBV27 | CASSHRDRGRSPLHF
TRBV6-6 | CASDRSAQETQYF
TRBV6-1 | CASRTLGRGQTGELFF
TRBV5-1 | CASSFGTKTIETQYF
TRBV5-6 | CASSRRSSYNEQFF
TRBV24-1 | CATSAGPKETQYF
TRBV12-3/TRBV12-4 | CASSPGSSGTGNNEQFF
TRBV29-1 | CSTYPGREGEQFF
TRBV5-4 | CASSLNRINTGELFF
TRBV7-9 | CASIKRTGGTYNEQFF
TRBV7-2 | CASSSIAWWTSDYEQYF
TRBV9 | CASSVGGIDIQYF
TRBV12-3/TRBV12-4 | CASSLGLALEQFF
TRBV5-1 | CASSPYGQVQETQYF
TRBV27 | CASSLSKNEQFF
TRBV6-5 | CASSYSRRAGDETQYF
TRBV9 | CASGANYNEQFF
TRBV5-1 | CASSLVGSGSSYEQYF
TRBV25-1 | CASIGAPMNTEAFF
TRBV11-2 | CASSSGLAGGPWWPDTQYF
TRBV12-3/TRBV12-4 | CASSSLPAAKETQYF
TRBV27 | CASRPGQGAEQYF
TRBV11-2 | CASRYSTSGVYNEQFF
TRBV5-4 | CASSLARGQVHEQYF
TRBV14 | CASSQMLPVPDTQYF
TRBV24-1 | CATRLAGNGKDTQYF